The present TCR beta chain was sequenced within a study of control samples from healthy donors and cancer patients. Here immunoSEQ multiplex PCR was the method, and the copy in TCRdb shows in-frame clones only, minus some. The repertoire holds around 170,000 clones, just over 90% seen once, with around 1.4% in the top ten. The CDR3 is 16 amino acids. Germline V CDR1 and CDR2: MNHEY, SVGAGI. V dropped 2 bases and J dropped 5 bases, with 18 bases sitting between them. This clone was picked up one time. Sequencing input: blood. The chain has TRBV6-5 and TRBJ1-1; D possibly corresponds to TRBD1 (5 bases). This receptor was identified in a man aged 25 to 45 in good health. CDR3 amino acids: CASSYVRWDRGTEAFF. The DNA of the CDR3 is TGTGCCAGCAGTTACGTACGGTGGGACCGAGGGACTGAAGCTTTCTTT.